One T cell receptor beta chain is described in this entry. The antigen remains unidentified. This specimen comes from a study of shared clonotypes between healthy human individuals. General study points: Clonotype sharing across a handful of donors was observed for about 5.2% of naive CD4 clonotypes. Sequencing depth was expected to influence donor clonotype sharing. What rarefaction showed was incomplete sorted-subset sequencing despite large depth.

Genomic DNA (from each subset) was split evenly across several immunoSEQ plates. Profiled with immunoSEQ multiplex PCR; TCRdb holds only in-frame clones, not every one. The sample holds around 1.9 million clones, 93% seen once. The naive CD8 subset, CD45RO-negative cells positively selected for CCR7, excluded terminally differentiated effector memory CD45RA+ cells. Germline V lookup: CDR1 SNHLY, CDR2 FYNNEI. The CDR3 length is 15 residues. After removal of 6 bases from V and 1 base from J, the junction contained 9 bases not matched to a gene. This clonotype originated in a man between 18 and 29 years old in good health. Some clones in this sample may be carry-over from other donors' samples. The V call is TRBV2, the J call TRBJ2-7, with TRBD2 matching 7 bases. The specimen sequenced was naive CD8+ T cells from PBMCs. CDR3 residues: CASRPFTGLSYEQYF. Written as DNA, the CDR3 is TGTGCCAGCAGACCCTTTACGGGACTATCCTACGAGCAGTACTTC. Based on the CDR3 plus reference TRBV2 and TRBJ2-7, the full variable domain is EPEVTQTPSHQVTQMGQEVILRCVPISNHLYFYWYRQILGQKVEFLVSFYNNEISEKSEIFDDQFSVERPDGSNFTLKIRSTKLEDSAMYFCASRPFTGLSYEQYFGPGTRLTVT.